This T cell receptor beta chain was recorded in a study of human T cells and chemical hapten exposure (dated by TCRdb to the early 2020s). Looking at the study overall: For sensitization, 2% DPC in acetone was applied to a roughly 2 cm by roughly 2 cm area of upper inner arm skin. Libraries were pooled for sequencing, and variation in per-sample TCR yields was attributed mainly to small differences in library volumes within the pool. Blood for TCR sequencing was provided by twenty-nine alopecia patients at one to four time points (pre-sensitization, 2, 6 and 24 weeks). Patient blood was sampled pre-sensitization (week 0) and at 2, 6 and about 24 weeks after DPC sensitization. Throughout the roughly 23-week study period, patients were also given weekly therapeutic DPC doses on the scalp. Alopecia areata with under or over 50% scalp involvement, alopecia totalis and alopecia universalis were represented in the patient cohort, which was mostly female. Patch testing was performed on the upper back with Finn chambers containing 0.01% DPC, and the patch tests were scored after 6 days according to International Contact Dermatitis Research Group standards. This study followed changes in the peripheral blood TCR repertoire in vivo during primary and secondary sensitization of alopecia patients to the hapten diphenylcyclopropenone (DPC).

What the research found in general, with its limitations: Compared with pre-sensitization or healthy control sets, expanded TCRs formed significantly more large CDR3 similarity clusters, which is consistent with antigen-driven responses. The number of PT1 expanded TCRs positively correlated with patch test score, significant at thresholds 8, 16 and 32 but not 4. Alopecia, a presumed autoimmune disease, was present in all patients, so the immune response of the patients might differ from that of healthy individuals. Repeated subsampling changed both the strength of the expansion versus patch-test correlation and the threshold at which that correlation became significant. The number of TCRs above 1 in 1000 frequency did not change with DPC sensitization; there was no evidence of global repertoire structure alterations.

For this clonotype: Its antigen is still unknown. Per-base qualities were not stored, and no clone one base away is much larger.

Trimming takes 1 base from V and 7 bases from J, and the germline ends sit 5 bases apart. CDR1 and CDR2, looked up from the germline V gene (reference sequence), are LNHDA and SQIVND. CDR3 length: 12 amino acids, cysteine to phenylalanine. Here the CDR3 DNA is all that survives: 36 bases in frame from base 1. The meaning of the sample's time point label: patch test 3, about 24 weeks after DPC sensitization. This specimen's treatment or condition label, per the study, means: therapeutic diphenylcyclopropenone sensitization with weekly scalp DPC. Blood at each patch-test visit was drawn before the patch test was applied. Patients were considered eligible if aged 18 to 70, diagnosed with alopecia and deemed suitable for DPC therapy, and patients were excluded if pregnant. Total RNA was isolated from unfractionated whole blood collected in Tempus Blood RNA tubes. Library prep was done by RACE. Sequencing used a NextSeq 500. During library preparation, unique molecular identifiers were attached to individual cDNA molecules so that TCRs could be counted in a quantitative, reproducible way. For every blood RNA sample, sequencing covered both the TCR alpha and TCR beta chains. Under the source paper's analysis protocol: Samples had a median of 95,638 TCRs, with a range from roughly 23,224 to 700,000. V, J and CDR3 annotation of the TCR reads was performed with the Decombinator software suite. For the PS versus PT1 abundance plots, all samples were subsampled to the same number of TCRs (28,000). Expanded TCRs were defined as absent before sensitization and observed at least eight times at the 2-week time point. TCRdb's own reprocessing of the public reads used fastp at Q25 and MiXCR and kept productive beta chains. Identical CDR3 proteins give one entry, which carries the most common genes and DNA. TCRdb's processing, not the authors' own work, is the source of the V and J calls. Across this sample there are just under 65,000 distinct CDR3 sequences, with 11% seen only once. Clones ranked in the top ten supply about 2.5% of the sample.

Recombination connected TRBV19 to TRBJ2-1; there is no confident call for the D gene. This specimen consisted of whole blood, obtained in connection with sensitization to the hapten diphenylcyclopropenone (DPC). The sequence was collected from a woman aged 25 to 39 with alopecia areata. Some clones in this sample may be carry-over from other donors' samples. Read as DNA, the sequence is TGTGCCAGTAGTATAGGGGTAAATGAGCAGTTCTTC. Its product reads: CASSIGVNEQFF.